A selection of T cell receptor beta chains follows, all from one sample in a study of blood T cell repertoires in COVID-19. TCRdb's table, derived via immunoSEQ multiplex PCR, lists solely in-frame clones and lacks some. This sample has 130,000 or so clones; more than 70% occur once, and the top ten carry 1.5% to 1.9%. Material: peripheral blood. These receptors all come from a human donor in a cohort sampled during active COVID-19. Each CDR3 is given with its conserved first and last residue. Each record gives: D gene, V gene, clone size, J gene, CDR3 protein, CDR3 DNA. A D gene is named only where the DNA matches it firmly. Size values are once, few and many counts, or a class for expanded clones, and some rows have none.

d_gene: TRBD2; v_gene: TRBV5-1; abundance: .; j_gene: TRBJ2-1; CDR3aa: CASSLVAGGSSEQFF; CDR3nt: TGCGCCAGCAGCTTGGTAGCGGGGGGGAGTAGTGAGCAGTTCTTC
d_gene: .; v_gene: TRBV9; abundance: .; j_gene: TRBJ2-7; CDR3aa: CASSVGQGPYEQYF; CDR3nt: TGTGCCAGCAGCGTAGGGCAGGGTCCCTACGAGCAGTACTTC
d_gene: .; v_gene: TRBV5-1; abundance: .; j_gene: TRBJ1-1; CDR3aa: CASSSGHRGGTEAFF; CDR3nt: TGCGCCAGCAGCTCGGGACACCGGGGCGGCACTGAAGCTTTCTTT
d_gene: .; v_gene: TRBV7-9; abundance: .; j_gene: TRBJ2-5; CDR3aa: CASSPKVGEVGGETQYF; CDR3nt: TGTGCCAGCAGCCCCAAAGTCGGGGAGGTCGGAGGGGAGACCCAGTACTTC
d_gene: TRBD1; v_gene: TRBV4-1; abundance: .; j_gene: TRBJ1-1; CDR3aa: CASSLDRGSHEAFF; CDR3nt: TGCGCCAGCAGCCTAGACAGGGGATCCCATGAAGCTTTCTTT
d_gene: TRBD2; v_gene: TRBV5-1; abundance: .; j_gene: TRBJ2-7; CDR3aa: CASSLGAGGPYEQYF; CDR3nt: TGCGCCAGCAGCTTGGGAGCGGGAGGGCCCTACGAGCAGTACTTC
d_gene: TRBD2; v_gene: TRBV19; abundance: .; j_gene: TRBJ2-1; CDR3aa: CASSIYGTSINEQFF; CDR3nt: TGTGCCAGTAGTATATACGGGACTAGTATAAATGAGCAGTTCTTC
d_gene: .; v_gene: TRBV19; abundance: .; j_gene: TRBJ2-2; CDR3aa: CASSIEPGVITGELFF; CDR3nt: TGTGCCAGTAGTATAGAACCAGGGGTTATAACCGGGGAGCTGTTTTTT
d_gene: .; v_gene: TRBV7-8; abundance: once; j_gene: TRBJ1-1; CDR3aa: CASSLGDIGNTEAFF; CDR3nt: TGTGCCAGCAGCTTAGGGGACATTGGGAACACTGAAGCTTTCTTT
d_gene: .; v_gene: TRBV6-5; abundance: few; j_gene: TRBJ1-5; CDR3aa: CASSTGNQPQHF; CDR3nt: TGTGCCAGCAGTACAGGGAATCAGCCCCAGCATTTT
d_gene: .; v_gene: TRBV7-2; abundance: .; j_gene: TRBJ2-2; CDR3aa: CASSPPTGRVTGELFF; CDR3nt: TGTGCCAGCAGCCCCCCCACAGGGAGGGTGACCGGGGAGCTGTTTTTT
d_gene: TRBD1; v_gene: TRBV6-5; abundance: .; j_gene: TRBJ2-1; CDR3aa: CASSSWDSYNEQFF; CDR3nt: TGTGCCAGCAGTTCTTGGGACAGCTACAATGAGCAGTTCTTC
d_gene: .; v_gene: TRBV6-5; abundance: .; j_gene: TRBJ1-1; CDR3aa: CASRSSATEAFF; CDR3nt: TGTGCCAGCCGGTCCTCAGCGACTGAAGCTTTCTTT